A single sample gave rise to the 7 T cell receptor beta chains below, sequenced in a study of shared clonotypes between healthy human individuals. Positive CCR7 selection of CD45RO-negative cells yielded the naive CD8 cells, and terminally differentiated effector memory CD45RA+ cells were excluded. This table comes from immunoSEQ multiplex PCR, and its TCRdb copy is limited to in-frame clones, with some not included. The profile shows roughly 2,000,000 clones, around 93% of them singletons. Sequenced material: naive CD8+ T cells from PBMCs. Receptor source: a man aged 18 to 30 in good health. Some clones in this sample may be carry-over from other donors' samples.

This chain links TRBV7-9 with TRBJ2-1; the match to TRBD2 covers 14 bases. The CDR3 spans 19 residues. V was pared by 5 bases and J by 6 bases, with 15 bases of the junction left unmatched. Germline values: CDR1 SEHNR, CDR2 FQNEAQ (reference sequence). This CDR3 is CASSQLGGTSGSIINEQFF. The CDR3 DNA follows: TGTGCCAGCAGCCAACTAGGAGGGACTAGCGGGAGTATTATCAATGAGCAGTTCTTC. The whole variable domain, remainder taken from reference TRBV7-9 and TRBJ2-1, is DTGVSQNPRHKITKRGQNVTFRCDPISEHNRLYWYRQTLGQGPEFLTYFQNEAQLEKSRLLSDRFSAERPKGSFSTLEIQRTEQGDSAMYLCASSQLGGTSGSIINEQFFGPGTRLTVL.

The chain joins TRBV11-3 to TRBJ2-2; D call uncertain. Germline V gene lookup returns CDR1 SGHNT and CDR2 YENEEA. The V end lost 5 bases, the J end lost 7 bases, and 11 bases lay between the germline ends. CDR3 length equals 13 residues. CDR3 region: CASSETPLGELFF. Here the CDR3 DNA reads TGTGCCAGCAGCGAGACCCCGCTCGGGGAGCTGTTTTTT.

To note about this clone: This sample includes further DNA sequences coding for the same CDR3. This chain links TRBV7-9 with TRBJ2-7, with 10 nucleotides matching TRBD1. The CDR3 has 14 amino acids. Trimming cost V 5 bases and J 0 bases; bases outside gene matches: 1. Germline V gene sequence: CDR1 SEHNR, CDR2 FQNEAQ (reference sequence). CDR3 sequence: CASSRTGGSYEQYF. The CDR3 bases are TGTGCCAGCAGCCGGACAGGGGGCTCCTACGAGCAGTACTTC. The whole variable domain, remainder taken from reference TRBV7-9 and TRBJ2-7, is DTGVSQNPRHKITKRGQNVTFRCDPISEHNRLYWYRQTLGQGPEFLTYFQNEAQLEKSRLLSDRFSAERPKGSFSTLEIQRTEQGDSAMYLCASSRTGGSYEQYFGPGTRLTVT.

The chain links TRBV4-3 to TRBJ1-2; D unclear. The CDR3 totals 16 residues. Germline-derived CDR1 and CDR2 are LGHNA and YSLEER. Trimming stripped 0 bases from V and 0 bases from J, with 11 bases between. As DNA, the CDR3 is TGCGCCAGCAGCCAAGATAGGCCCCTAGCTAACTATGGCTACACCTTC. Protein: CASSQDRPLANYGYTF.

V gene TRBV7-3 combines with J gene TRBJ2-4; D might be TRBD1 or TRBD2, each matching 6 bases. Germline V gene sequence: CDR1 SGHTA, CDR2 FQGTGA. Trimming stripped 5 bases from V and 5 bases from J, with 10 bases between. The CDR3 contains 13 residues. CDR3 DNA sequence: TGTGCCAGCAGCCTCGGGGGCCAAAACATTCAGTACTTC. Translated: CASSLGGQNIQYF.

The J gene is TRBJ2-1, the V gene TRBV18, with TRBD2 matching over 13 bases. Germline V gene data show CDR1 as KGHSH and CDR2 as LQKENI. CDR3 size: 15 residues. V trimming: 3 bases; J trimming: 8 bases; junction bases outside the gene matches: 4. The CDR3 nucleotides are TGTGCCAGCTCACCTGGACTAGCGGGAGTCTATGAGCAGTTCTTC. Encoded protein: CASSPGLAGVYEQFF.

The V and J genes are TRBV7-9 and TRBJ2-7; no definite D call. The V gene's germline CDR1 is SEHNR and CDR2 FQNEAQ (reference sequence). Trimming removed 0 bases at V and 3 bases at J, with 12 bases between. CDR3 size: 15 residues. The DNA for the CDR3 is TGTGCCAGCAGCTTAGCCTTGGCTTTTAGCTACGAGCAGTACTTC. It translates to CASSLALAFSYEQYF.